This passage covers 22 T cell receptor beta chains from one sample sequenced in a study of cytomegalovirus exposure and HLA in healthy donors. The PCR contained 60 Vbeta and 13 Jbeta primers. Only in-frame clones appear in the TCRdb table, and some are missing; sequencing was by immunoSEQ multiplex PCR. In the table there are under 150,000 clones, about 75% of which are singletons. Sample: PBMCs. The receptor source for this set is a woman in her thirties or forties in good health and CMV-seronegative.

The chain links TRBV7-8 to TRBJ2-7; no clear D. In germline, CDR1 is SGHVS, CDR2 FQNEAQ. V lost 0 bases and J 4 bases, leaving 7 bases between the germline ends. This CDR3 has 13 residues. The CDR3 loop reads CASSLASSYEQYF. The CDR3 DNA reads as TGTGCCAGCAGCTTAGCAAGTAGTTACGAGCAGTACTTC.

Comment on this clone: The junction departs from germline at one end; a sequencing error may be responsible. The chain links TRBV7-9 to TRBJ1-1; perhaps TRBD1 as D (5 bases). The germline gives CDR1 SEHNR, CDR2 FQNEAQ (reference sequence). This CDR3 contains 13 residues. The CDR3 spells CSSSFTGNTEAFF. CDR3 nucleotides: TGTTCCAGCAGCTTCACAGGAAACACTGAAGCTTTCTTT. The entire variable domain, with the rest obtained from reference TRBV7-9 and TRBJ1-1, is as follows: DTGVSQNPRHKITKRGQNVTFRCDPISEHNRLYWYRQTLGQGPEFLTYFQNEAQLEKSRLLSDRFSAERPKGSFSTLEIQRTEQGDSAMYLCSSSFTGNTEAFFGQGTRLTVV.

This clone was seen only a few times. This rearrangement joins TRBV28 to TRBJ1-2, with TRBD1 as a possible D gene (5 bases). Germline CDR1 reads MDHEN; CDR2 reads SYDVKM. The CDR3 sequence is 16 residues long. The germline V and J ends were trimmed by 4 bases and 6 bases, with 21 bases remaining between them. The DNA for the CDR3 is TGTGCCAGCAGTTGGCCGTCCGTCCGCAGGGCCGATGGCTACACCTTC. Encoded protein: CASSWPSVRRADGYTF.

The J gene is TRBJ1-6, the V gene TRBV5-4; TRBD1 might be the D (6 bases). Trimming shortened V by 3 bases and J by 7 bases, and 14 bases separated the two germline ends. The CDR3 contains 15 residues. CDR1 is SGHNT and CDR2 is YYREEE in the germline V gene (reference sequence). CDR3 coding DNA: TGTGCCAGCAGCTCCGGGGGGGCTAAGAATTCACCCCTCCACTTT. This encodes CASSSGGAKNSPLHF.

In the case of this clone: The junction and the germline gene differ at one end; a read error may be behind it. This CDR3 is CASSYSDNEQFF. In DNA form, the CDR3 reads TGTGCCAGCAGTTACTCCGACAATGAGCAGTTCTTC. The chain links TRBV6-5 to TRBJ2-1; the D is unclear. From germline, CDR1 is MNHEY and CDR2 SVGAGI. This CDR3 spans 12 amino acids.

The gene calls are TRBV27 and TRBJ1-4, with 8 bases matching TRBD1. CDR3 length: 14 amino acids. The germline V gene encodes CDR1 MNHEY and CDR2 SMNVEV (reference sequence). J was trimmed by 7 bases and V by 6 bases; bases with no gene match: 7. The CDR3: CASRPQGDGEKLFF. The CDR3 DNA sequence: TGTGCCAGCAGACCACAGGGGGATGGTGAAAAACTGTTTTTT.

This chain uses TRBV6-5 with TRBJ2-5; tentatively, D is TRBD2 (6 bases). The DNA end lines up better with TRBJ2-7; the J call may be wrong. Germline V gene data show CDR1 as MNHEY and CDR2 as SVGAGI. CDR3 length equals 14 residues. Here the CDR3 DNA reads TGTGCCAGCAGTTACCAGGGCGGGGTCTACGAGCAGTACTTC. It yields the protein CASSYQGGVYEQYF.

The V gene is TRBV6-5, the J gene TRBJ1-2, with 8 bases matching TRBD1. Germline V lookup: CDR1 MNHEY, CDR2 SVGAGI. With 7 bases clipped from V and 2 bases from J, the junction kept 9 bases outside the gene matches. There are 15 residues in the CDR3. The CDR3 sequence: CASKRQGNANYGYTF. DNA of the CDR3: TGTGCCAGCAAAAGACAGGGGAACGCGAACTATGGCTACACCTTC.

This clone has more than one count but fewer than ten. The V gene is TRBV10-2, the J gene TRBJ2-1, with 9 bases matching TRBD1. J was trimmed by 9 bases and V by 7 bases; bases with no gene match: 16. The CDR3 runs to 16 residues. The germline gives CDR1 WSHSY, CDR2 SAAADI. CDR3 residues: CASTTWGQGHQGEQFF. The CDR3 nucleotides read TGCGCCAGCACCACATGGGGACAGGGTCATCAGGGTGAGCAGTTCTTC.

In its sample, this clone was seen a few times. The CDR3 spells CASSLLGQYTEAFF. The CDR3 DNA reads TGTGCCAGCAGCTTGCTGGGGCAGTACACTGAAGCTTTCTTT. The chain employs TRBV5-4 and TRBJ1-1; TRBD1 might be the D (5 bases). The V gene's germline CDR1 is SGHNT and CDR2 YYREEE (reference sequence). The CDR3 has 14 residues. V lost 1 base to trimming and J lost 3 bases, with 10 bases between them.

Only a few counts were recorded for this clone. The CDR3 region has the DNA TGTGCCACCAGCAGGGCGACAGGGGTGGGTGAAAAACTGTTTTTT. Its translation: CATSRATGVGEKLFF. The V and J genes are TRBV15 and TRBJ1-4; TRBD1 aligns across 8 bases. CDR1 is LNHNV, CDR2 YYDKDF, per germline (reference sequence). V was pared by 3 bases and J by 7 bases, with 7 bases of the junction left unmatched. The CDR3 totals 15 residues.

The chain uses TRBV7-9 and TRBJ1-2; the D is unclear. The CDR3 extends over 16 amino acids. The germline V gene encodes CDR1 SEHNR and CDR2 FQNEAQ (reference sequence). Trimming took 2 bases from V and 8 from J, leaving 21 bases between them. The CDR3 sequence is CASSLLGFEKRGGYTF. CDR3 nucleotides: TGTGCCAGCAGCTTATTAGGTTTCGAGAAAAGAGGCGGCTACACCTTC.

The chain employs TRBV7-9 and TRBJ2-2, with TRBD1 matching over 8 bases. J gave up 0 bases and V 5 bases, and 2 bases lay outside the gene matches. This CDR3 is 15 amino acids long. Germline lookup yields CDR1 SEHNR and CDR2 FQNEAQ (reference sequence). CDR3 bases: TGTGCCAGCAGCCTACAGGGGGCGAACACCGGGGAGCTGTTTTTT. Its translation is CASSLQGANTGELFF. Together with reference TRBV7-9 and TRBJ2-2, the CDR3 gives the full variable domain: DTGVSQNPRHKITKRGQNVTFRCDPISEHNRLYWYRQTLGQGPEFLTYFQNEAQLEKSRLLSDRFSAERPKGSFSTLEIQRTEQGDSAMYLCASSLQGANTGELFFGEGSRLTVL.

This rearrangement joins TRBV6-4 to TRBJ2-5; the D gene is possibly TRBD1 (6 bases). The tail of the sequence fits TRBJ2-7 better, so the J call may be wrong. The CDR3 is 13 amino acids. CDR1 is MRHNA, CDR2 SNTAGT, per germline. CDR3 sequence reads: CASSAQGGHEQYF. The CDR3, as DNA: TGTGCCAGCAGCGCACAGGGTGGCCACGAGCAGTACTTC.

The CDR3, as DNA: TGTGCCAGCAGTTACGGGGGACTAGCGAAAGAGACCCAGTACTTC. Its translation: CASSYGGLAKETQYF. The chain uses TRBV6-5 and TRBJ2-5, with TRBD2 matching over 10 bases. V dropped 2 bases and J dropped 3; count of bases not matched to a gene: 3. The CDR3 runs to 15 residues. CDR1 MNHEY and CDR2 SVGAGI come from the germline V gene.

V and J are TRBV7-2 and TRBJ1-3; no clear D. Germline CDR1 is SGHTA and CDR2 is FQGNSA. Trimming pared 1 base from V and 0 bases from J, leaving 7 bases between. There are 15 residues in the CDR3. CDR3 nucleotides: TGTGCCAGCAGCTTAGGTCCGAGCTCTGGAAACACCATATATTTT. This sequence encodes CASSLGPSSGNTIYF.

This clone showed up just once. The rearrangement uses TRBV19 and TRBJ1-1; D may be TRBD1 (5 bases). The ends were cut back, 5 bases at V and 1 base at J, with 11 bases in the middle. The CDR3 covers 14 residues. Germline CDR1 is LNHDA and CDR2 is SQIVND (reference sequence). CDR3 sequence: CASSLGGWNTEAFF. In DNA form, the CDR3 reads TGTGCCAGTAGTTTGGGGGGTTGGAACACTGAAGCTTTCTTT.

This clone has just one count. This chain joins TRBV6-4 and TRBJ1-1; a weak D match, TRBD1 (5 bases). The CDR3 covers 12 residues. The germline V gene encodes CDR1 MRHNA and CDR2 SNTAGT. Trimming shortened V by 0 bases and J by 11 bases, and 10 bases separated the two germline ends. CDR3 sequence: CASSDSAGLAFF. CDR3 DNA: TGTGCCAGCAGTGACTCGGCAGGGTTGGCTTTCTTT.

For the CDR3, the DNA is TGTGCCAGCAGCGCTCAGTCACAGGGTGAAGCTTTCTTT. This encodes CASSAQSQGEAFF. V gene TRBV6-4 combines with J gene TRBJ1-1, with D possibly matching TRBD1 (6 bases). Germline V CDR1 and CDR2: MRHNA, SNTAGT. Between the trimmed V and J ends, which lost 6 bases and 7 bases, there was a span of 15 bases. The CDR3 extends over 13 amino acids.

The V call is TRBV20-1, the J call TRBJ1-1; unclear D gene. The germline gives CDR1 DFQATT, CDR2 SNEGSKA (reference sequence). The CDR3 runs 11 residues. V dropped 6 bases and J dropped 5 bases, with 10 bases sitting between them. CDR3 bases: TGCAGTGCCAAGAGGGAGACTGAAGCTTTCTTT. Translating gives CSAKRETEAFF.

The chain links TRBV6-4 to TRBJ2-1; TRBD2 aligns across 8 bases. This CDR3 spans 15 amino acids. From germline, CDR1 is MRHNA and CDR2 SNTAGT. Trimming at V came to 5 bases and at J to 2 bases, leaving 5 bases not matched to a gene. CDR3 residues: CASSLRGGTYNEQFF. The CDR3, as DNA: TGTGCCAGCAGTTTACGGGGGGGGACCTACAATGAGCAGTTCTTC.

The rearrangement uses TRBV30 and TRBJ1-5; 11 bases match TRBD1. The germline CDR1 and CDR2 sequences are GTSNPN and SVGIG (reference sequence). The CDR3 totals 14 residues. Trimming cost V 0 bases and J 6 bases; bases outside gene matches: 1. The CDR3 nucleotides are TGTGCCTGGAGTGTTGGGACAGGGGGTCAGCCCCAGCATTTT. Its protein is CAWSVGTGGQPQHF.